This TCR beta chain was sequenced for a study of neoadjuvant anti-PD-1 for oral cavity cancer. Overall study: Most patients had three to four biweekly doses of 3 mg/kg nivolumab before resection. Study-level points and caveats: TCR analyses covered only a few patients per response group.

This clone came up a few times. The antigen is unknown. V lost 6 bases and J 5 bases, leaving 13 bases between the germline ends. Germline V CDR1 and CDR2: KGHSH, LQKENI. The length of the CDR3 is 13 residues. TCRdb's table, derived via immunoSEQ multiplex PCR, lists solely in-frame clones and lacks some. Of about 8,000 clones listed, approximately 70% are singletons. Time point indicated: after neoadjuvant nivolumab, at surgical resection. Cohort: HPV-negative, locally advanced oral cavity squamous cell carcinoma patients. This material consisted of PBMCs, taken after nivolumab (anti-PD-1) treatment. The clonotype comes from a person between 35 and 79 years old with oral cavity squamous cell carcinoma. This chain uses TRBV18 with TRBJ1-2, with D tentatively TRBD1 (6 bases). Here the CDR3 reads CASSQIQGYGYTF. CDR3 bases: TGTGCCAGCTCTCAGATACAGGGTTATGGCTACACCTTC.